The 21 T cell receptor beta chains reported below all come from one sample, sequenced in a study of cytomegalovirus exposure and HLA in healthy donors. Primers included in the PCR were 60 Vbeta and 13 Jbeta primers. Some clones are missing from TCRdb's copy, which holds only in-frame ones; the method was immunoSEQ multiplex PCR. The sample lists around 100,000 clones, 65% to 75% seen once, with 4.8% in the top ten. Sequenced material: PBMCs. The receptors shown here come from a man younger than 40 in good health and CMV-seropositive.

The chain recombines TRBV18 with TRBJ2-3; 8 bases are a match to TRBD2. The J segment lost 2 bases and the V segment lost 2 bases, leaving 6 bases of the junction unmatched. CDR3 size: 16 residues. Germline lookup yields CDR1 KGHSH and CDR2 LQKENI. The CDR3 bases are TGTGCCAGCTCACCAGACCAGCGGGGGACCACAGATACGCAGTATTTT. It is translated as CASSPDQRGTTDTQYF.

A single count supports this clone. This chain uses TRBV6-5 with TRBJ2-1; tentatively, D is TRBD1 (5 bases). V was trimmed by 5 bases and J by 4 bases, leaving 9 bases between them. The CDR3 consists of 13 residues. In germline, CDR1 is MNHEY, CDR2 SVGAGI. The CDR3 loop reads CASSRTGYNEQFF. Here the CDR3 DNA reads TGTGCCAGCAGTCGCACAGGATACAATGAGCAGTTCTTC.

As DNA, the CDR3 is TGTGCCAGCAGCCCCCGACTAGCGGGGGCCTCGAACACCGGGGAGCTGTTTTTT. This sequence encodes CASSPRLAGASNTGELFF. The chain uses TRBV9 and TRBJ2-2; 12 nucleotides align to TRBD2. The V gene's germline CDR1 is SGDLS and CDR2 YYNGEE. This CDR3 has 18 amino acids. V trimming: 4 bases; J trimming: 0 bases; junction bases outside the gene matches: 7.

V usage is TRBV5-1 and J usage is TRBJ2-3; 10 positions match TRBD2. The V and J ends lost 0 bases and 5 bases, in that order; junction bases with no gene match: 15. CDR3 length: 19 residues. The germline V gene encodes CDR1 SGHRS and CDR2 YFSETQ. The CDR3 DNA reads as TGCGCCAGCAGCTTGGCCAGAGGGACTCCTGGGACTAGCGAAGATACGCAGTATTTT. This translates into CASSLARGTPGTSEDTQYF.

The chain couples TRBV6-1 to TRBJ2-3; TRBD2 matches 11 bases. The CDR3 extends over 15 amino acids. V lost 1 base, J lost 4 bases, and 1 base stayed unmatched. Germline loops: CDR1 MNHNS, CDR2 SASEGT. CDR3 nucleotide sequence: TGTGCCAGCAGTGAAGTGACTAGCGGGGCAGATACGCAGTATTTT. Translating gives CASSEVTSGADTQYF.

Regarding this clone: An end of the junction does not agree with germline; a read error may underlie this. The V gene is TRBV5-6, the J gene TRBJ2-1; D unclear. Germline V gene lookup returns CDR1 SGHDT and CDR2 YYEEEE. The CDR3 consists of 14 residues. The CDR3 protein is CASSFSPELNGQFF. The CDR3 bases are TGTGCCAGCAGCTTCAGTCCGGAGTTGAATGGGCAGTTCTTC. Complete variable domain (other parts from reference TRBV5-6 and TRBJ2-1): DAGVTQSPTHLIKTRGQQVTLRCSPKSGHDTVSWYQQALGQGPQFIFQYYEEEERQRGNFPDRFSGHQFPNYSSELNVNALLLGDSALYLCASSFSPELNGQFFGPGTRLTVL.

CDR3 region: CASSFPDRGQKEQYF. DNA of the CDR3: TGTGCCAGTAGCTTCCCGGACAGGGGGCAGAAAGAGCAGTACTTC. The V and J genes are TRBV19 and TRBJ2-5, with 11 bases fitting TRBD1. Germline CDR1 LNHDA, CDR2 SQIVND (reference sequence). CDR3 length: 15 residues. J was trimmed by 11 bases and V by 6 bases; bases with no gene match: 14.

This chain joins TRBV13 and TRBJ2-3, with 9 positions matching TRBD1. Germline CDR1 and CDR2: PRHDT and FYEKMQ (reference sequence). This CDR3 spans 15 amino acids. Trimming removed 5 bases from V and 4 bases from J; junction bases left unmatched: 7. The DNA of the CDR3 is TGTGCCAGCAGCCCGGGACAGGGTACAGCAGATACGCAGTATTTT. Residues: CASSPGQGTADTQYF.

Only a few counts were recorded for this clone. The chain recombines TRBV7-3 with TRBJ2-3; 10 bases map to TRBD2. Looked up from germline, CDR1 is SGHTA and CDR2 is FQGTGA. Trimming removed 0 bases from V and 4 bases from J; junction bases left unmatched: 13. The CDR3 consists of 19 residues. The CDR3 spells CASSLTPLSGGGRPDTQYF. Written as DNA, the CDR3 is TGTGCCAGCAGCTTAACCCCCCTGAGCGGGGGGGGACGGCCAGATACGCAGTATTTT.

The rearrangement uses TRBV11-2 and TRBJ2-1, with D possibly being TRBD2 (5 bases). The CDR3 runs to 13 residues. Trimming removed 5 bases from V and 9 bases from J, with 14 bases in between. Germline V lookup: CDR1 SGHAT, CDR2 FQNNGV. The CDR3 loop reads CASSLLALGEQFF. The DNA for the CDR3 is TGTGCCAGCAGCCTTCTCGCACTAGGTGAGCAGTTCTTC.

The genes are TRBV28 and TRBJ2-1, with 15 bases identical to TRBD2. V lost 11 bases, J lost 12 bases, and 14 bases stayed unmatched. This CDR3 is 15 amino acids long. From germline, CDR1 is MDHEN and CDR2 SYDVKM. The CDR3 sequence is CAVSVGTSGGRGQFF. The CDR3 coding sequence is TGTGCCGTCTCCGTCGGGACTAGCGGGGGGCGGGGGCAGTTCTTC.

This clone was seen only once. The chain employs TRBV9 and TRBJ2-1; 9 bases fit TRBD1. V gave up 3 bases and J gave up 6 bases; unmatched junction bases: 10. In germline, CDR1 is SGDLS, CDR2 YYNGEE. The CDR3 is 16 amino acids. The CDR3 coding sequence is TGTGCCAGCAGCGCGGGACAGGGTATACCCACCAATGAGCAGTTCTTC. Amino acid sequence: CASSAGQGIPTNEQFF.

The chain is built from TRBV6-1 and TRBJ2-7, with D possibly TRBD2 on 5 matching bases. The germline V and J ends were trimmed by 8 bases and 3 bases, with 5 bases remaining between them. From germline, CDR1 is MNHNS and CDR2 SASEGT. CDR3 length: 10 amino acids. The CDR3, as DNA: TGTGCCAGCCGGGACTACGAGCAGTACTTC. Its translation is CASRDYEQYF.

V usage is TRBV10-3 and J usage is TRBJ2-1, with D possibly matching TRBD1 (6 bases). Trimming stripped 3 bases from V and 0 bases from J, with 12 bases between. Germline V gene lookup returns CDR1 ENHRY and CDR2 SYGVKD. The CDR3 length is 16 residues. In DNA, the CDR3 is TGTGCCATCAGTGATACCGCGACAGGCTCCTACAATGAGCAGTTCTTC. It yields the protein CAISDTATGSYNEQFF.

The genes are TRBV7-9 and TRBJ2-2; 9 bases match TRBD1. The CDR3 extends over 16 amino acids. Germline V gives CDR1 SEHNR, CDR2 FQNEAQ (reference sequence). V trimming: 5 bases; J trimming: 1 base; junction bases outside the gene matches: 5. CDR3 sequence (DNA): TGTGCCAGCAGCAGCTCGGGACAGGGGAACACCGGGGAGCTGTTTTTT. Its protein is CASSSSGQGNTGELFF.

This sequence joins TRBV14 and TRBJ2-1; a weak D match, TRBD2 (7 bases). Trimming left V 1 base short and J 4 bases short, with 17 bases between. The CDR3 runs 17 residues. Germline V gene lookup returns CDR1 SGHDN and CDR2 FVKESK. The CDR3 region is CASSQGFGGPDYNEQFF. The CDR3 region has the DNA TGTGCCAGCAGCCAAGGCTTCGGGGGGCCGGATTACAATGAGCAGTTCTTC. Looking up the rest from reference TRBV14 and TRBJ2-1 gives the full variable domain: EAGVTQFPSHSVIEKGQTVTLRCDPISGHDNLYWYRRVMGKEIKFLLHFVKESKQDESGMPNNRFLAERTGGTYSTLKVQPAELEDSGVYFCASSQGFGGPDYNEQFFGPGTRLTVL.

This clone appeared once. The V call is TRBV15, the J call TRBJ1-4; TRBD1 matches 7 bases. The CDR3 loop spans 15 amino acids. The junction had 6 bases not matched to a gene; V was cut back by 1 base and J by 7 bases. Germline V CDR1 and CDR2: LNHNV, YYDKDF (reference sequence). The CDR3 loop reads CATSRGLGGGEKLFF. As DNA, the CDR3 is TGTGCCACCAGCAGAGGGTTAGGGGGCGGTGAAAAACTGTTTTTT.

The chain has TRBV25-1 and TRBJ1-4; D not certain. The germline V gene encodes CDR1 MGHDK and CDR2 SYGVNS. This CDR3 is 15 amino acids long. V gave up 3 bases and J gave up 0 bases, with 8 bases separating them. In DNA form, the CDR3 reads TGTGCCAGCAGTGATAGTTCCGCAACTAATGAAAAACTGTTTTTT. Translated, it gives CASSDSSATNEKLFF.

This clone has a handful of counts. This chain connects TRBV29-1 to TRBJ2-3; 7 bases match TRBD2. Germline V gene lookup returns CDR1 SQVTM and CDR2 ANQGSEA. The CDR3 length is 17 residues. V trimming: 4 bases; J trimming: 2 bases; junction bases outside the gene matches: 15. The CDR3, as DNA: TGCAGCGTTGGTTCGCGGGGAGGGGTTGTGGACACAGATACGCAGTATTTT. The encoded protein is CSVGSRGGVVDTDTQYF.

DNA of the CDR3: TGTGCCAGCTCATCCCTTGGGACAGCTCACAATGAGCAGTTCTTC. Translated, it gives CASSSLGTAHNEQFF. The rearrangement uses TRBV18 and TRBJ2-1; 7 bases agree with TRBD1. The V segment lost 5 bases and the J segment 5 bases; nucleotides outside the gene matches: 9. This CDR3 is 15 amino acids long. Germline V lookup: CDR1 KGHSH, CDR2 LQKENI.

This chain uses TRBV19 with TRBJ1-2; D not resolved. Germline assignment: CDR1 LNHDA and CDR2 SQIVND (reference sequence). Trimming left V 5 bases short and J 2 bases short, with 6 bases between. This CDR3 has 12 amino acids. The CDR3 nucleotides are TGTGCCAGTAGTCCAGTCAACTATGGCTACACCTTC. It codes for CASSPVNYGYTF.